This T cell receptor (beta chain) was captured by sequencing in a study of T cells in Graves' hyperthyroidism and ophthalmopathy. Study background: Peripheral blood was taken when the disease was first diagnosed, before any treatment began.

This clonotype was counted ten times or more. The CDR3 is made up of 13 amino acids. CDR1 GTSNPN and CDR2 SVGIG come from the germline V gene (reference sequence). Trimming shortened V by 3 bases and J by 4 bases, and 12 bases separated the two germline ends. The diagnostic basis comprised clinical symptoms, serum thyroxine and TRAb, thyroid ultrasound and orbital computed tomography. Isolation of PBMCs was performed on around 10 ml fresh peripheral blood. From RNA transcripts, TCR beta CDR3 regions were amplified. The HTBI primer set was used in a first-round RT-PCR of the TCR CDR3. MiXCR, applied by TCRdb to the multiplex PCR reads, yields one record per CDR3 protein. The sample includes approximately 610,000 distinct CDR3 sequences, roughly 14% of them seen just once.

The sequenced sample consisted of blood. The sequence derives from a woman in her 40s with Graves' ophthalmopathy. V usage is TRBV30 and J usage is TRBJ2-5, with a tentative D call TRBD2 (6 bases). CDR3 in amino acids: CAWRATSRETQYF. The CDR3 DNA is TGTGCCTGGAGGGCCACTAGCCGAGAGACCCAGTACTTC.